This passage covers 29 T cell receptor beta chains from one sample sequenced in a study of shared clonotypes between healthy human individuals. Here immunoSEQ multiplex PCR was the method, and the copy in TCRdb shows in-frame clones only, minus some. The data show about 800,000 clones, 96% seen once. Naive CD8 isolation took CD45RO-negative cells positively selected for CCR7 and excluded terminally differentiated effector memory CD45RA+ cells. Sequenced sample: naive CD8+ T cells sorted from blood. All receptors derive from a man aged 25-45 years in good health.

The chain is built from TRBV28 and TRBJ2-7; 9 bases fit TRBD1. After removal of 5 bases from V and 9 bases from J, the junction contained 14 bases not matched to a gene. CDR1 is MDHEN and CDR2 is SYDVKM in the germline V gene. The CDR3 runs 15 residues. In DNA, the CDR3 is TGTGCCAGCAGTGTCCCGGGACAGGGCCCTACGAGGCAGTACTTC. Translation gives CASSVPGQGPTRQYF.

This clone was found once. The chain has TRBV9 and TRBJ1-1; no reliable D call. V was clipped by 4 bases and J by 1 base, with 11 bases between them. In germline, CDR1 is SGDLS, CDR2 YYNGEE. This CDR3 is 14 amino acids long. As DNA, the CDR3 is TGTGCCAGCAGCCCCCAAAATAGGAACACTGAAGCTTTCTTT. Amino acids: CASSPQNRNTEAFF.

This chain connects TRBV7-9 to TRBJ2-3, with D maybe TRBD2 (6 bases). Per the germline V gene, CDR1 is SEHNR and CDR2 is FQNEAQ (reference sequence). Trimming removed 9 bases from V and 6 bases from J, with 16 bases in between. CDR3 length: 13 residues. The CDR3 loop reads CASGGLGGDTQYF. CDR3 bases: TGTGCCAGTGGGGGACTCGGTGGGGATACGCAGTATTTT. The whole variable domain, remainder taken from reference TRBV7-9 and TRBJ2-3, is DTGVSQNPRHKITKRGQNVTFRCDPISEHNRLYWYRQTLGQGPEFLTYFQNEAQLEKSRLLSDRFSAERPKGSFSTLEIQRTEQGDSAMYLCASGGLGGDTQYFGPGTRLTVL.

The V call is TRBV28, the J call TRBJ2-7; 9 nucleotides match TRBD2. Per germline, CDR1 MDHEN and CDR2 SYDVKM. CDR3 length: 15 amino acids. The V and J ends lost 3 bases and 5 bases, in that order; junction bases with no gene match: 8. The CDR3 loop reads CASSFERAGGDEQYF. The CDR3 nucleotides are TGTGCCAGCAGTTTCGAGCGGGCGGGAGGGGACGAGCAGTACTTC.

The count of this clone is one. The CDR3 is CASSFGLGGFF. CDR3 nucleotides: TGTGCCAGCAGTTTTGGTCTCGGCGGGTTCTTC. The genes are TRBV28 and TRBJ2-1; D unclear. V was pared by 3 bases and J by 15 bases, with 12 bases between. The germline V gene has CDR1 MDHEN and CDR2 SYDVKM. The CDR3 is 11 residues long.

The V and J genes are TRBV6-6 and TRBJ2-1; no clear D gene. Trimming cost V 2 bases and J 6 bases, with 11 bases left between them. The CDR3 consists of 14 residues. Germline-derived CDR1 and CDR2 are MNHNY and SVGAGI (reference sequence). The CDR3 is CASSYTPTTNEQFF. CDR3 in DNA: TGTGCCAGCAGTTACACACCCACCACCAATGAGCAGTTCTTC.

CDR3 nucleotides: TGTGCCAGCAGCTTAGATGGACTTACAGAGACCCAGTACTTC. Its translation is CASSLDGLTETQYF. The chain carries TRBV7-9 and TRBJ2-5; possibly TRBD2 for D (5 bases). Germline values: CDR1 SEHNR, CDR2 FQNEAQ (reference sequence). The CDR3 length is 14 residues. Deletions cut 1 base from V and 4 bases from J, with 10 bases between.

J is TRBJ2-2 and V is TRBV5-1; TRBD1 aligns across 9 bases. V shed 2 bases and J 6 bases; nucleotides not matched to a gene: 14. Germline values: CDR1 SGHRS, CDR2 YFSETQ. The CDR3 contains 18 residues. The CDR3 spells CASSFETTGGARPGELFF. For the CDR3, the DNA is TGCGCCAGCAGCTTCGAAACCACAGGGGGCGCGAGGCCCGGGGAGCTGTTTTTT.

The V call is TRBV27, the J call TRBJ2-1; TRBD2 matches at 14 bases. Trimming removed 5 bases from V and 10 bases from J; junction bases left unmatched: 13. Germline loops: CDR1 MNHEY, CDR2 SMNVEV (reference sequence). The CDR3 is made up of 17 amino acids. CDR3 sequence reads: CASSPTGTSGRSGEQFF. The CDR3 DNA is TGTGCCAGCAGTCCAACGGGGACTAGCGGGAGATCCGGCGAGCAGTTCTTC.

V usage is TRBV27 and J usage is TRBJ2-7; the match to TRBD2 covers 7 bases. Per the germline V gene, CDR1 is MNHEY and CDR2 is SMNVEV (reference sequence). This CDR3 spans 16 amino acids. The junction had 10 bases not matched to a gene; V was cut back by 5 bases and J by 0 bases. CDR3 nucleotides: TGTGCCAGCAGTCCGGAAGCGGGGTGGAGCTCCTACGAGCAGTACTTC. Translated: CASSPEAGWSSYEQYF.

CDR3: CASSSNEQFF. CDR3 coding DNA: TGTGCCAGCAGCTCCAATGAGCAGTTCTTC. This chain joins TRBV13 and TRBJ2-1, with unresolved D. The V gene lost 4 bases and the J gene lost 6 bases, with 1 base spanning the gap. CDR3 length: 10 residues. Germline-derived CDR1 and CDR2 are PRHDT and FYEKMQ (reference sequence).

This clone was picked up one time. V usage is TRBV5-6 and J usage is TRBJ1-1, with TRBD1 as a possible D gene (6 bases). Germline CDR1 reads SGHDT; CDR2 reads YYEEEE. The V and J ends lost 0 bases and 1 base respectively, with 22 bases between them. The CDR3 contains 19 residues. The CDR3 region is CASSLVGFGNGGPNTEAFF. The CDR3 DNA sequence: TGTGCCAGCAGCTTGGTGGGGTTCGGTAACGGGGGCCCGAACACTGAAGCTTTCTTT.

The chain carries TRBV13 and TRBJ2-7; TRBD2 aligns across 13 bases. The germline V gene encodes CDR1 PRHDT and CDR2 FYEKMQ (reference sequence). V lost 6 bases and J lost 3; bases outside the gene matches: 5. The CDR3 has 15 residues. The CDR3 spells CASSHGTSGVYEQYF. As DNA, the CDR3 is TGTGCCAGCAGTCATGGGACTAGCGGGGTCTACGAGCAGTACTTC.

The CDR3 DNA reads as TGTGCCAGTAGTATAGGTACAGTCAGGGACACAGATACGCAGTATTTT. It encodes CASSIGTVRDTDTQYF. The chain couples TRBV19 to TRBJ2-3; tentatively, D is TRBD1 (5 bases). Looked up from germline, CDR1 is LNHDA and CDR2 is SQIVND (reference sequence). The V gene lost 1 base and the J gene lost 2 bases, with 13 bases spanning the gap. This CDR3 spans 16 amino acids. The full variable domain, with the rest looked up from reference TRBV19 and TRBJ2-3, is DGGITQSPKYLFRKEGQNVTLSCEQNLNHDAMYWYRQDPGQGLRLIYYSQIVNDFQKGDIAEGYSVSREKKESFPLTVTSAQKNPTAFYLCASSIGTVRDTDTQYFGPGTRLTVL.

The chain uses TRBV27 and TRBJ2-7, with unresolved D. Trimming left V 7 bases short and J 6 bases short, with 16 bases between. Germline V lookup: CDR1 MNHEY, CDR2 SMNVEV (reference sequence). This CDR3 has 13 amino acids. The CDR3 coding sequence is TGTGCCAGCACAGGCCTAGGCTCTCTCGAGCAGTACTTC. Its protein product is CASTGLGSLEQYF.

The chain carries TRBV5-4 and TRBJ2-7; D gene uncertain. Germline CDR1 SGHNT, CDR2 YYREEE (reference sequence). The ends were cut back, 4 bases at V and 2 bases at J, with 7 bases in the middle. The CDR3 spans 12 residues. The CDR3 nucleotides are TGTGCCAGCAGCCTCTGGACCTACGAGCAGTACTTC. Its translation: CASSLWTYEQYF.

V is TRBV4-1 and J is TRBJ1-5, with D perhaps TRBD1 (5 bases). V lost 4 bases, J lost 3 bases, and 19 bases lay in between. This CDR3 has 17 residues. Germline V gives CDR1 MGHRA, CDR2 YSYEKL. The CDR3 coding sequence is TGCGCCAGCAGCCTAGATGGGGGGGGACTGTCCAATCAGCCCCAGCATTTT. It yields the protein CASSLDGGGLSNQPQHF.

In regard to this clone: Other DNA sequences in this specimen translate into the identical CDR3. V and J are TRBV27 and TRBJ2-7, with D perhaps TRBD2 (6 bases). The V end was cut by 4 bases, the J end by 2 bases, with 12 bases between. CDR1 MNHEY and CDR2 SMNVEV come from the germline V gene (reference sequence). The CDR3 has 14 amino acids. CDR3 region: CASSSYRETYEQYF. The CDR3 DNA is TGTGCCAGCAGTTCTTACCGGGAGACCTACGAGCAGTACTTC.

The CDR3 here is CASSPGTGGFEQYF. The CDR3 coding sequence is TGTGCCAGCAGCCCCGGGACAGGGGGTTTCGAGCAGTACTTC. This chain uses TRBV5-5 with TRBJ2-7; the match to TRBD1 covers 11 bases. The CDR3 is 14 amino acids. V lost 4 bases and J lost 6; bases outside the gene matches: 6. The V gene's germline CDR1 is SGHKS and CDR2 YYEKEE (reference sequence).

This clone has a single count. The V call is TRBV29-1, the J call TRBJ2-3; D gene unclear. Germline V CDR1 and CDR2: SQVTM, ANQGSEA. V lost 5 bases and J lost 2, with 17 bases in between. This CDR3 has 15 amino acids. This CDR3 is CSVFLGVDYTDTQYF. CDR3 coding DNA: TGCAGCGTTTTTCTAGGCGTAGATTACACAGATACGCAGTATTTT.

This clone was seen only once. The chain couples TRBV19 to TRBJ2-1; 9 bases fit TRBD1. The CDR3 extends over 15 amino acids. Germline assignment: CDR1 LNHDA and CDR2 SQIVND (reference sequence). V dropped 5 bases and J dropped 5; count of bases not matched to a gene: 7. The CDR3 is CASSAVWTGDNEQFF. CDR3 coding DNA: TGTGCCAGTAGTGCCGTCTGGACAGGGGACAATGAGCAGTTCTTC.

The chain recombines TRBV27 with TRBJ1-2; a possible D gene is TRBD1 (6 bases). Looked up from germline, CDR1 is MNHEY and CDR2 is SMNVEV (reference sequence). Trimming removed 9 bases from V and 3 bases from J, with 17 bases in between. The CDR3 has 14 amino acids. CDR3 sequence reads: CASAQTTGDYGYTF. The CDR3 nucleotides read TGTGCCAGTGCCCAAACGACAGGTGACTATGGCTACACCTTC.

The CDR3 loop reads CSAQTQRRYF. The CDR3 DNA reads as TGCAGCGCCCAGACCCAGAGGCGGTATTTT. The chain links TRBV29-1 to TRBJ2-3, with D uncertain. With 7 bases removed from V and 14 bases from J, the gap between germline ends came to 16 bases. Germline V CDR1 and CDR2: SQVTM, ANQGSEA. This CDR3 is built from 10 residues.

This clone was seen once. V usage is TRBV27 and J usage is TRBJ2-7, with unresolved D. The V end lost 0 bases, the J end lost 3 bases, and 6 bases lay between the germline ends. The CDR3 runs 13 residues. CDR1 and CDR2 from the germline V gene are MNHEY and SMNVEV (reference sequence). CDR3 amino acids: CASSLSRYYEQYF. The CDR3 region has the DNA TGTGCCAGCAGTTTATCTCGGTACTACGAGCAGTACTTC.

V is TRBV11-2 and J is TRBJ2-7; 12 bases line up with TRBD2. The junction had 6 bases not matched to a gene; V was cut back by 1 base and J by 2 bases. This CDR3 has 17 amino acids. From germline, CDR1 is SGHAT and CDR2 FQNNGV. The CDR3 nucleotides are TGTGCCAGCAGCTTAGGGACTAGCGGGATGGCCCCCTACGAGCAGTACTTC. Its protein is CASSLGTSGMAPYEQYF.

The V gene is TRBV7-3, the J gene TRBJ1-4; 7 nucleotides agree with TRBD1. Unmatched junction bases numbered 4, after V lost 1 base and J lost 5 bases. Germline V gives CDR1 SGHTA, CDR2 FQGTGA. The CDR3 consists of 15 residues. The CDR3 DNA reads as TGTGCCAGCAGCTTAATGGGACAGACAAATGAAAAACTGTTTTTT. Its protein product is CASSLMGQTNEKLFF. Full variable domain (remainder filled in from reference TRBV7-3 and TRBJ1-4): GAGVSQTPSNKVTEKGKYVELRCDPISGHTALYWYRQSLGQGPEFLIYFQGTGAADDSGLPNDRFFAVRPEGSVSTLKIQRTERGDSAVYLCASSLMGQTNEKLFFGSGTQLSVL.

On this clone itself: Other DNA sequences in this sample translate to the same CDR3. The rearrangement links TRBV9 to TRBJ2-7, with D hard to call. CDR1 SGDLS and CDR2 YYNGEE come from the germline V gene. There are 14 residues in the CDR3. Trimming took 0 bases from V and 0 from J, leaving 7 bases between them. For the CDR3, the DNA is TGTGCCAGCAGCGTAGGGAGCGCCTCCTACGAGCAGTACTTC. This encodes CASSVGSASYEQYF.

The rearrangement joins TRBV7-6 to TRBJ2-7, with D possibly being TRBD1 or TRBD2 (5 bases each). This CDR3 region has 12 residues. The germline CDR1 and CDR2 sequences are SGHVS and FNYEAQ. Trimming shortened V by 5 bases and J by 5 bases, and 10 bases separated the two germline ends. CDR3 in DNA: TGTGCCAGCAGCGACGAGGGGAACGAGCAGTACTTC. Its translation is CASSDEGNEQYF.

DNA for the CDR3: TGTGCCAGCAGCTTGTTTGCGGGAGGGGATTATGAGCAGTTCTTC. Protein: CASSLFAGGDYEQFF. This chain joins TRBV5-6 and TRBJ2-1; 9 nucleotides match TRBD2. Trimming removed 1 base from V and 8 bases from J; junction bases left unmatched: 7. Germline CDR1 and CDR2: SGHDT and YYEEEE. CDR3 length equals 15 residues.